Below, 27 T cell receptor beta chains from the same sample are listed, as sequenced in a study of cytotoxic CD8 clonotypes in ibrutinib-treated CLL. Clones were read by immunoSEQ multiplex PCR, and TCRdb kept only the in-frame ones, dropping some. The repertoire includes around 310,000 clones, almost 80% of them detected once, and 6.5% to 8.5% sits in the top ten. Specimen: PBMCs, collected before ibrutinib treatment. The receptors derive from a human donor with chronic lymphocytic leukemia.

The V gene is TRBV18, the J gene TRBJ2-3, with D perhaps assigned TRBD1 or TRBD2 (5 bases each). Germline V CDR1 and CDR2: KGHSH, LQKENI. CDR3 length equals 18 residues. Trimming left V 0 bases short and J 2 bases short, with 18 bases between. CDR3: CASSPPRGQGAITDTQYF. The CDR3 DNA sequence: TGTGCCAGCTCACCACCCCGCGGCCAGGGAGCCATCACAGATACGCAGTATTTT. Full variable domain (outside the CDR3, taken from reference TRBV18 and TRBJ2-3): NAGVMQNPRHLVRRRGQEARLRCSPMKGHSHVYWYRQLPEEGLKFMVYLQKENIIDESGMPKERFSAEFPKEGPSILRIQQVVRGDSAAYFCASSPPRGQGAITDTQYFGPGTRLTVL.

The genes are TRBV28 and TRBJ2-4; 8 bases are a match to TRBD2. CDR3 length: 14 amino acids. Losses at the gene ends were 1 base for V and 8 bases for J; bases not matched to a gene: 4. Germline CDR1 reads MDHEN; CDR2 reads SYDVKM. In DNA, the CDR3 is TGTGCCAGCAGTTTATCTACCGGGAGGGACATTCAGTACTTC. Translating it yields CASSLSTGRDIQYF.

The DNA of the CDR3 is TGCAGCGTTGAAGACCGGGTTGGGAATGAGCAGTTCTTC. Protein product: CSVEDRVGNEQFF. This chain joins TRBV29-1 and TRBJ2-1; D is uncertain. Germline V gives CDR1 SQVTM, CDR2 ANQGSEA. This CDR3 comprises 13 residues. Trimming removed 0 bases at V and 7 bases at J, with 10 bases between.

A few counts support this clone. The chain combines TRBV6-5 with TRBJ2-7, with D possibly being TRBD2 (5 bases). CDR3 length equals 15 residues. V was shortened by 3 bases and J by 4 bases, with 16 bases between the two germline ends. Looked up from germline, CDR1 is MNHEY and CDR2 is SVGAGI. The CDR3 loop is CASSYTRGPMYEQYF. The DNA for the CDR3 is TGTGCCAGCAGTTATACCCGCGGGCCTATGTACGAGCAGTACTTC.

The V call is TRBV5-6, the J call TRBJ1-2, with D possibly being TRBD1 (6 bases). The CDR3 spans 13 residues. Trimming removed 0 bases from V and 7 bases from J, with 10 bases in between. Germline V CDR1 and CDR2: SGHDT, YYEEEE. CDR3 nucleotide sequence: TGTGCCAGCAGCTTGGGTCAGGGGTTTGGCTACACCTTC. Translating gives CASSLGQGFGYTF.

The rearrangement joins TRBV15 to TRBJ2-7; 12 bases agree with TRBD2. Looked up from germline, CDR1 is LNHNV and CDR2 is YYDKDF (reference sequence). CDR3 length: 15 amino acids. The junction had 3 bases not matched to a gene; V was cut back by 3 bases and J by 3 bases. The CDR3 sequence is CATSSRLAGVYEQYF. The CDR3 DNA reads TGTGCCACCAGCAGTCGACTAGCGGGGGTCTACGAGCAGTACTTC.

This clone has only a few counts. The rearrangement uses TRBV10-3 and TRBJ1-2; tentatively, D is TRBD1 (6 bases). Germline loops: CDR1 ENHRY, CDR2 SYGVKD. V dropped 5 bases and J dropped 5 bases, with 12 bases sitting between them. The CDR3 loop spans 13 amino acids. CDR3 loop: CAISQPQGYGYTF. The CDR3 nucleotides read TGTGCCATCAGTCAGCCACAGGGTTATGGCTACACCTTC.

This clone was observed a few times. J is TRBJ2-1 and V is TRBV2, with TRBD2 identical over 7 bases. The CDR3 runs 15 residues. The V segment lost 4 bases and the J segment 0 bases; nucleotides outside the gene matches: 3. Germline CDR1 reads SNHLY; CDR2 reads FYNNEI. CDR3 sequence reads: CASSVGGNSYNEQFF. Here the CDR3 DNA reads TGTGCCAGCAGTGTGGGGGGGAACTCCTACAATGAGCAGTTCTTC.

The CDR3 is CASALGSNTQYF. The CDR3 DNA is TGTGCCAGCGCCTTGGGATCGAATACGCAGTATTTT. The chain couples TRBV5-4 to TRBJ2-3, with unresolved D. Trimming removed 7 bases at V and 7 bases at J, with 13 bases between. This CDR3 is 12 amino acids long. From germline, CDR1 is SGHNT and CDR2 YYREEE (reference sequence). Looking up the rest from reference TRBV5-4 and TRBJ2-3 gives the full variable domain: ETGVTQSPTHLIKTRGQQVTLRCSSQSGHNTVSWYQQALGQGPQFIFQYYREEENGRGNFPPRFSGLQFPNYSSELNVNALELDDSALYLCASALGSNTQYFGPGTRLTVL.

V gene TRBV27 combines with J gene TRBJ2-7; TRBD1 matches 8 bases. Germline CDR1 MNHEY, CDR2 SMNVEV (reference sequence). V lost 7 bases and J lost 1; bases outside the gene matches: 12. This CDR3 is built from 16 residues. The CDR3 here is CASNPGGGQGSYEQYF. CDR3 DNA sequence: TGTGCCAGCAACCCCGGTGGAGGACAGGGATCCTACGAGCAGTACTTC.

About this clone itself: One end of the junction does not line up with germline, which may come from a read error. The CDR3 sequence: CASSLVLGSTDTQYF. In nucleotides, the CDR3 is TGTGCTAGCAGCTTAGTTCTTGGTAGCACAGATACGCAGTATTTT. The chain employs TRBV7-7 and TRBJ2-3; D call uncertain. CDR3 length equals 15 residues. Per germline, CDR1 SSHAT and CDR2 FNYEAQ (reference sequence).

The chain recombines TRBV6-6 with TRBJ1-5; D gene unclear. This CDR3 is built from 14 residues. The germline CDR1 and CDR2 sequences are MNHNY and SVGAGI (reference sequence). Between the trimmed V and J ends, which lost 2 bases and 2 bases, there was a span of 7 bases. CDR3 DNA: TGTGCCAGCAGTTACAGGGTAGGCAATCAGCCCCAGCATTTT. Translating it yields CASSYRVGNQPQHF.

The J gene is TRBJ2-7, the V gene TRBV27, with 12 bases matching TRBD2. The CDR3 runs 15 residues. The germline gives CDR1 MNHEY, CDR2 SMNVEV (reference sequence). The trim removed 5 bases at V and 3 bases at J, leaving 5 bases unmatched. The CDR3 is CASSLGLAGVYEQYF. The DNA of the CDR3 is TGTGCCAGCAGTCTGGGACTAGCGGGCGTCTACGAGCAGTACTTC.

This clone came up a few times. The gene calls are TRBV6-5 and TRBJ1-1; maybe TRBD1 (6 bases). From germline, CDR1 is MNHEY and CDR2 SVGAGI. V was cut by 0 bases and J by 5 bases, with 10 bases left in between. This CDR3 comprises 14 residues. The CDR3 region is CASSYSRGATEAFF. The CDR3 DNA follows: TGTGCCAGCAGTTACTCGCGGGGGGCTACTGAAGCTTTCTTT.

Remarks on this clone: In the same sample, other DNA sequences code for this CDR3. The chain joins TRBV9 to TRBJ2-1; D is unclear. The V end lost 0 bases, the J end lost 4 bases, and 11 bases lay between the germline ends. There are 15 residues in the CDR3. Germline assignment: CDR1 SGDLS and CDR2 YYNGEE. CDR3 bases: TGTGCCAGCAGCGTAGCGGGCGATTCGTACAATGAGCAGTTCTTC. This codes for CASSVAGDSYNEQFF. Drawing the rest from reference TRBV9 and TRBJ2-1, the complete variable domain is DSGVTQTPKHLITATGQRVTLRCSPRSGDLSVYWYQQSLDQGLQFLIQYYNGEERAKGNILERFSAQQFPDLHSELNLSSLELGDSALYFCASSVAGDSYNEQFFGPGTRLTVL.

The genes are TRBV15 and TRBJ2-3; D possibly corresponds to TRBD1 (6 bases). Trimming took 0 bases from V and 9 from J, leaving 22 bases between them. The CDR3 has 17 residues. Germline CDR1 and CDR2: LNHNV and YYDKDF (reference sequence). CDR3 coding DNA: TGTGCCACCAGCAGAGATCGTAGGGCGACAGGTGCAAGAACGCAGTATTTT. Amino acids: CATSRDRRATGARTQYF.

The rearrangement uses TRBV18 and TRBJ2-2; D may be TRBD1 (6 bases). Trimming pared 1 base from V and 1 base from J, leaving 19 bases between. Looked up from germline, CDR1 is KGHSH and CDR2 is LQKENI. The CDR3 has 19 residues. The CDR3 reads CASSPLGYGTPKNTGELFF. DNA for the CDR3: TGTGCCAGCTCACCACTCGGTTATGGGACACCGAAGAACACCGGGGAGCTGTTTTTT.

V and J are TRBV27 and TRBJ1-1, with a weak D call TRBD1 (5 bases). V lost 5 bases, J lost 1 base, and 11 bases lay in between. The V gene's germline CDR1 is MNHEY and CDR2 SMNVEV (reference sequence). The CDR3 is made up of 14 amino acids. The CDR3 region is CASSLGRKNTEAFF. In DNA, the CDR3 is TGTGCCAGCAGTCTGGGACGGAAGAACACTGAAGCTTTCTTT.

V usage is TRBV7-6 and J usage is TRBJ1-1; TRBD1 might be the D (6 bases). V lost 4 bases, J lost 8 bases, and 11 bases lay in between. Germline V gene sequence: CDR1 SGHVS, CDR2 FNYEAQ. The CDR3 covers 12 residues. CDR3 nucleotides: TGTGCCAGCAGCTACGGGAGGGGGGAAGCTTTCTTT. Its protein product is CASSYGRGEAFF.

The chain combines TRBV4-2 with TRBJ1-1, with a tentative D call TRBD1 (5 bases). Germline CDR1 and CDR2: LGHNA and YNFKEQ. The CDR3 spans 13 residues. Trimming took 4 bases from V and 5 from J, leaving 11 bases between them. DNA for the CDR3: TGTGCCAGCAGCCGGGGGGGTGAAACTGAAGCTTTCTTT. Protein: CASSRGGETEAFF.

This clone has just a few counts. CDR3 coding DNA: TGTGCCAGTAGTATAGGAAGGCTCCTCGGTGACGGGCAGCCCCAGCATTTT. Protein product: CASSIGRLLGDGQPQHF. The chain couples TRBV19 to TRBJ1-5; unclear D gene. The V gene's germline CDR1 is LNHDA and CDR2 SQIVND (reference sequence). The CDR3 runs to 17 residues. Trimming stripped 1 base from V and 7 bases from J, with 20 bases between.

This rearrangement joins TRBV29-1 to TRBJ2-7; the match to TRBD2 covers 9 bases. Trimming took 6 bases from V and 6 from J; bases not matched to a gene: 12. This CDR3 spans 14 amino acids. CDR1 is SQVTM, CDR2 ANQGSEA, per germline. The CDR3 DNA sequence: TGCAGCGTCCGAATAGCGGGAGAACCCGTCGAGCAGTACTTC. Its protein product is CSVRIAGEPVEQYF.

The rearrangement uses TRBV7-9 and TRBJ1-1; TRBD1 is a possible D gene (5 bases). V lost 6 bases and J lost 3, with 17 bases in between. Germline CDR1 SEHNR, CDR2 FQNEAQ (reference sequence). The CDR3 sequence is 15 residues long. The CDR3: CASSNRQNLDTEAFF. Written as DNA, the CDR3 is TGTGCCAGCAGTAATAGACAGAACCTTGACACTGAAGCTTTCTTT.

This chain connects TRBV2 to TRBJ2-7; 8 bases align to TRBD1. This CDR3 has 17 residues. Germline assignment: CDR1 SNHLY and CDR2 FYNNEI. V lost 4 bases to trimming and J lost 4 bases; unmatched junction nucleotides: 15. CDR3 sequence: CASSVSYVRQGSYEQYF. DNA for the CDR3: TGTGCCAGCAGTGTATCTTATGTGAGACAGGGGTCTTACGAGCAGTACTTC.

The chain links TRBV25-1 to TRBJ1-3; no definite D call. Between the trimmed V and J ends, which lost 1 base and 0 bases, there was a span of 10 bases. The CDR3 covers 16 residues. Germline V gene lookup returns CDR1 MGHDK and CDR2 SYGVNS. CDR3 coding DNA: TGTGCCAGCAGTGAATTGAGCGTCCACTCTGGAAACACCATATATTTT. It specifies CASSELSVHSGNTIYF. Combining the CDR3 with reference TRBV25-1 and TRBJ1-3 gives the whole variable domain EADIYQTPRYLVIGTGKKITLECSQTMGHDKMYWYQQDPGMELHLIHYSYGVNSTEKGDLSSESTVSRIRTEHFPLTLESARPSHTSQYLCASSELSVHSGNTIYFGEGSWLTVV.

The chain couples TRBV27 to TRBJ2-7; D is uncertain. The CDR3 spans 13 residues. V gave up 3 bases and J gave up 4 bases, with 10 bases separating them. Germline-derived CDR1 and CDR2 are MNHEY and SMNVEV (reference sequence). The CDR3 spells CASSFGRSYEQYF. The CDR3, as DNA: TGTGCCAGCAGTTTTGGCAGGTCGTACGAGCAGTACTTC.

The genes are TRBV6-6 and TRBJ2-3, with D maybe TRBD1 (7 bases). CDR3 length equals 13 residues. With 6 bases removed from V and 4 bases from J, the gap between germline ends came to 11 bases. Germline V gene lookup returns CDR1 MNHNY and CDR2 SVGAGI (reference sequence). The CDR3: CASRRDSSDTQYF. CDR3 DNA: TGTGCCAGCAGGCGGGACAGCTCAGATACGCAGTATTTT.